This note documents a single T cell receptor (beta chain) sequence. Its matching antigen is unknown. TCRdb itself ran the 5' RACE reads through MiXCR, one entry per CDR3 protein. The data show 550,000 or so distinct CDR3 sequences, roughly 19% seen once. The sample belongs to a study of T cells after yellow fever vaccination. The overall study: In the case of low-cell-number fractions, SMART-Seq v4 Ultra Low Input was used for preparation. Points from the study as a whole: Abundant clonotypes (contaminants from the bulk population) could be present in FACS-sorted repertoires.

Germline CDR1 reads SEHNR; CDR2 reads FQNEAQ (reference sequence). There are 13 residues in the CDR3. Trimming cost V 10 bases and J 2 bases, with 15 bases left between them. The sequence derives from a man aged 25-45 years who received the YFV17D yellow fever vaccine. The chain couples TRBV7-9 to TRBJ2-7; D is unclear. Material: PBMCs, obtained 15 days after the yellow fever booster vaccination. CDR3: CATIGAGPYEQYF. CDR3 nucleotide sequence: TGTGCCACCATAGGTGCCGGCCCCTACGAGCAGTACTTC.